This T cell receptor beta chain was sequenced during a study of T cells in Graves' hyperthyroidism and ophthalmopathy. Study-wide background: Peripheral blood was secured at the point of initial diagnosis, before any treatment. Study-level findings and limits: Onset of ophthalmopathy came a median 6.5 months after the model predicted it. Blood also contained most expanded thyroid clonotypes above 0.001.

Researchers took RNA transcripts and amplified the TCR beta CDR3 regions from them. First-round RT-PCR targeting the TCR CDR3 was performed with the HTBI primer set. MiXCR, run by TCRdb on the multiplex PCR reads, gives a single entry per CDR3 protein. Of about 690,000 distinct CDR3 sequences listed, roughly 17% are singletons. CDR3 length: 14 residues. The germline V gene encodes CDR1 MNHNS and CDR2 SASEGT. Trimming left V 8 bases short and J 2 bases short, with 15 bases between. Patients showing uncontrolled infection, other autoimmune disease, pregnancy or lactation were ineligible. This clonotype has a count of ten or more. Antigen unknown.

The clonotype originates from a man aged 45-65 years with Graves' hyperthyroidism. This chain uses TRBV6-1 with TRBJ1-1, with D unresolved. The sample taken for sequencing was blood. CDR3 DNA sequence: TGTGCCAGCCAAAACGCGGCCCATAACACTGAAGCTTTCTTT. This sequence encodes CASQNAAHNTEAFF.